These 17 T cell receptor beta chains originate from one sample sequenced in a study of shared T cell receptors in the human thymus. Sequenced by immunoSEQ multiplex PCR; TCRdb stores in-frame clones only, minus some. The sample yields some 400,000 clones, just under 95% seen once. The specimen sequenced was thymocytes. The source is a human donor.

This rearrangement joins TRBV27 to TRBJ2-3; TRBD2 aligns across 15 bases. Germline V CDR1 and CDR2: MNHEY, SMNVEV (reference sequence). V dropped 5 bases and J dropped 8; count of bases not matched to a gene: 8. This CDR3 contains 16 residues. The DNA for the CDR3 is TGTGCCAGCAGTCCCGGACTAGCGGGAGGGCCCCGTACGCAGTATTTT. It encodes CASSPGLAGGPRTQYF.

This chain connects TRBV28 to TRBJ2-1, with 8 bases lining up with TRBD2. The CDR3 has 18 residues. The V and J ends lost 1 base and 5 bases, in that order; junction bases with no gene match: 13. The germline gives CDR1 MDHEN, CDR2 SYDVKM. The CDR3 bases are TGTGCCAGCAGTTTATTACCCGGGGGGGCTAGCGGAGACAATGAGCAGTTCTTC. Translating it yields CASSLLPGGASGDNEQFF.

V usage is TRBV27 and J usage is TRBJ2-1; D unclear. The CDR3 spans 15 residues. Trimming shortened V by 3 bases and J by 6 bases, and 15 bases separated the two germline ends. The germline V gene has CDR1 MNHEY and CDR2 SMNVEV (reference sequence). CDR3 bases: TGTGCCAGCAGTTTCGCACGGAGTTTCTTCAATGAGCAGTTCTTC. Translated, it gives CASSFARSFFNEQFF.

The CDR3 protein is CASSETELYSNQPQHF. The CDR3, as DNA: TGTGCCAGCAGTGAGACAGAACTATATAGCAATCAGCCCCAGCATTTT. V gene TRBV6-1 combines with J gene TRBJ1-5, with D perhaps matching TRBD1 (5 bases). V lost 3 bases, J lost 0 bases, and 12 bases lay in between. CDR3 length equals 16 residues. Germline V gene sequence: CDR1 MNHNS, CDR2 SASEGT.

The rearrangement joins TRBV6-5 to TRBJ1-4, with no clear D. Germline CDR1 and CDR2: MNHEY and SVGAGI. The germline V and J ends were trimmed by 4 bases and 4 bases, with 10 bases remaining between them. CDR3 size: 14 residues. The CDR3 loop reads CASSSELGNEKLFF. CDR3 in DNA: TGTGCCAGCAGTTCAGAGTTGGGTAATGAAAAACTGTTTTTT.

For the CDR3, the DNA is TGTGCTAGTGGCACCAACCCTTACGAGCAGTACTTC. Encoded protein: CASGTNPYEQYF. This chain joins TRBV12-5 and TRBJ2-5, with D uncertain. TRBJ2-7 explains the end of the DNA better; the J call may be wrong. Germline V CDR1 and CDR2: LGHNT, FRNRAP. There are 12 residues in the CDR3.

The chain carries TRBV4-3 and TRBJ1-1; D not resolved. The V gene lost 0 bases and the J gene lost 1 base, with 18 bases spanning the gap. The CDR3 loop spans 18 amino acids. From germline, CDR1 is LGHNA and CDR2 YSLEER. Here the CDR3 DNA reads TGCGCCAGCAGCCAAGACCGGCCGCCGCACCGAAAGAACACTGAAGCTTTCTTT. Protein: CASSQDRPPHRKNTEAFF.

The chain uses TRBV23-1 and TRBJ2-3; D is unresolved. TRBV23-1 is treated as an ORF (open reading frame) with a function not yet certain. The CDR3 length is 15 residues. V dropped 8 bases and J dropped 1 base, with 16 bases sitting between them. CDR3 in DNA: TGCGCCAGCCGACGAGCGAAGGTCGGCACAGATACGCAGTATTTT. Its translation: CASRRAKVGTDTQYF.

This rearrangement joins TRBV10-3 to TRBJ2-3; tentatively, D is TRBD2 (5 bases). With 6 bases removed from V and 1 base from J, the gap between germline ends came to 11 bases. This CDR3 region has 14 residues. From germline, CDR1 is ENHRY and CDR2 SYGVKD. The DNA for the CDR3 is TGTGCCATCAGCTACATCGGGGGCACAGATACGCAGTATTTT. Translation gives CAISYIGGTDTQYF.

The chain has TRBV5-6 and TRBJ1-1, with a weak D call TRBD1 (6 bases). The CDR3 has 15 residues. Deletions cut 4 bases from V and 2 bases from J, with 15 bases between. From germline, CDR1 is SGHDT and CDR2 YYEEEE. The CDR3 here is CASSTRIRGNTEAFF. The CDR3, as DNA: TGTGCCAGCAGCACCAGGATCAGGGGAAACACTGAAGCTTTCTTT.

The chain joins TRBV28 to TRBJ1-1; D may be TRBD1 (5 bases). CDR3 length: 14 residues. The germline V gene encodes CDR1 MDHEN and CDR2 SYDVKM. The germline V and J ends were trimmed by 5 bases and 2 bases, with 12 bases remaining between them. As DNA, the CDR3 is TGTGCCAGCAGTCTACGACAGTTAAACACTGAAGCTTTCTTT. Protein product: CASSLRQLNTEAFF.

The J gene is TRBJ2-3, the V gene TRBV5-4; TRBD1 matches at 7 bases. The V gene's germline CDR1 is SGHNT and CDR2 YYREEE (reference sequence). The CDR3 is 15 residues long. Trimming cost V 4 bases and J 2 bases; bases outside gene matches: 7. CDR3 in DNA: TGTGCCAGCAGCACCAAGACAGGGCTCACAGATACGCAGTATTTT. The encoded protein is CASSTKTGLTDTQYF.

The chain couples TRBV28 to TRBJ1-2; D gene ambiguous. The CDR3 totals 14 residues. CDR1 is MDHEN and CDR2 is SYDVKM in the germline V gene. Deletions cut 5 bases from V and 5 bases from J, with 15 bases between. The CDR3 DNA sequence: TGTGCCAGCAGTCCCTTCGGGATCTCTTATGGCTACACCTTC. Translated: CASSPFGISYGYTF.

V usage is TRBV28 and J usage is TRBJ2-7; D gene uncertain. The germline CDR1 and CDR2 sequences are MDHEN and SYDVKM. The CDR3 loop spans 17 amino acids. Trimming took off 5 bases at V and 4 bases at J, with 24 bases between the two ends. The CDR3 DNA reads as TGTGCCAGCAGTATAGGGAAGTGGCCCTTCTTTTCTTACGAGCAGTACTTC. Translation: CASSIGKWPFFSYEQYF.

This chain connects TRBV25-1 to TRBJ2-7; TRBD2 is a possible D gene (5 bases). This CDR3 comprises 16 residues. The V and J ends lost 0 bases and 0 bases respectively, with 12 bases between them. Germline V gene lookup returns CDR1 MGHDK and CDR2 SYGVNS. In DNA, the CDR3 is TGTGCCAGCAGTGAATACGGGGTCGTAGGCTCCTACGAGCAGTACTTC. This codes for CASSEYGVVGSYEQYF.

The rearrangement joins TRBV6-1 to TRBJ2-7; D may be TRBD1 (6 bases). The CDR3 covers 15 residues. Per the germline V gene, CDR1 is MNHNS and CDR2 is SASEGT. The V end lost 4 bases, the J end lost 9 bases, and 22 bases lay between the germline ends. CDR3 nucleotide sequence: TGTGCCAGCAGTGTACAGGGCTTGGGTTTCGTTAGGCAGTACTTC. Protein: CASSVQGLGFVRQYF.

The chain couples TRBV5-6 to TRBJ2-1; D is unresolved. V was pared by 4 bases and J by 4 bases, with 15 bases between. The CDR3 contains 15 residues. Germline values: CDR1 SGHDT, CDR2 YYEEEE. In DNA form, the CDR3 reads TGTGCCAGCAGCCTAGGACGGTCCCGATACAATGAGCAGTTCTTC. It yields the protein CASSLGRSRYNEQFF.